This TCR beta chain was identified in a study of cytomegalovirus exposure and HLA in healthy donors. Overall study results and limits: In a later analysis, the majority of CMV-associated beta chains seemingly showed HLA restriction.

On this clone itself: Its antigen is unidentified.

60 Vbeta and 13 Jbeta primers were used in PCR. Data came from immunoSEQ multiplex PCR; TCRdb stores just in-frame clones and leaves some out. The table shows some 99,000 clones, with 69% occurring only once. Participants comprised healthy donors of bone marrow. This CDR3 contains 14 residues. V shed 3 bases and J shed 5 bases, with 14 bases lying between them. The germline gives CDR1 MDHEN, CDR2 SYDVKM. This receptor was taken from a female donor in good health and CMV-seronegative. Sequenced input: PBMCs. The chain links TRBV28 to TRBJ2-7; the D gene is possibly TRBD1 (5 bases). CDR3 nucleotides: TGTGCCAGCAGTTTTCGACAGTGGCCACACGAGCAGTACTTC. Translated, it gives CASSFRQWPHEQYF.